Described below is a single T cell receptor (beta chain) sequence and its context. Trimming pared 6 bases from V and 4 bases from J, leaving 10 bases between. This CDR3 has 13 amino acids. The germline V gene encodes CDR1 MNHNY and CDR2 SVGAGI (reference sequence). These data originate in a study of blood T cell repertoires in COVID-19. Study-wide context: COVID-19 samples, acute and convalescent, were from the United States, Italy and Spain. T cells, B-cell-depleted T cells, or PBMCs supplied cDNA or gDNA.

Authors' data handling: Estimation of nucleated cell counts relied on the amplification of reference gene primers. Profiling relied on immunoSEQ multiplex PCR, and the TCRdb table lists in-frame clones only, not all of them. The DNA gave D and trimming, while V, J and clone size come from that table. There are about 110,000 clones in the sample; approximately 85% occur only once, and about 1.3% lies in the top ten. Sequencing was carried out using peripheral blood. This TCR was sampled from a man aged 35-49 years with acute or convalescent COVID-19. The chain combines TRBV6-6 with TRBJ1-5; a possible D gene is TRBD1 (6 bases). The chain's CDR3 is CASRGGGNQPQHF. The CDR3 DNA reads TGTGCCAGCAGAGGGGGGGGGAATCAGCCCCAGCATTTT.